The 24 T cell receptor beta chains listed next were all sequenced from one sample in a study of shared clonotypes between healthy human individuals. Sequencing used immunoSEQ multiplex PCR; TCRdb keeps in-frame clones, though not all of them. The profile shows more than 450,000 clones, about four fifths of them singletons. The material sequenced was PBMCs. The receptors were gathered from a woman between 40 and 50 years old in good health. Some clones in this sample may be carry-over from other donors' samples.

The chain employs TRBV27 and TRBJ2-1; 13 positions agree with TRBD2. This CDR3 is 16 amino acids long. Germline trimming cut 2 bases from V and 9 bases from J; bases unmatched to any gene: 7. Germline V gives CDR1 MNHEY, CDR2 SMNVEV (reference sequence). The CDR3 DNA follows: TGTGCCAGCAGTTTAAGGGGGGGACTAGCGGGAACTGAGCAGTTCTTC. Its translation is CASSLRGGLAGTEQFF.

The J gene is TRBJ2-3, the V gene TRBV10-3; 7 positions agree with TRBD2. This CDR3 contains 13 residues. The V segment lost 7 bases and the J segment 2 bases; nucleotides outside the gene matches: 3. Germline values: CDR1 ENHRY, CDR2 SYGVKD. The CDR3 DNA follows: TGTGCCATCAACGGACTAGTCACAGATACGCAGTATTTT. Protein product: CAINGLVTDTQYF.

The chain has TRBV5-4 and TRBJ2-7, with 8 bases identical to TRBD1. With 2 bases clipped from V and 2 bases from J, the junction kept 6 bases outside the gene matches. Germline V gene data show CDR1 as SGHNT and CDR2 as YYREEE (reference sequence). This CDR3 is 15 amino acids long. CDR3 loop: CASSLGQGLTYEQYF. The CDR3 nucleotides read TGTGCCAGCAGCTTAGGACAGGGTCTTACCTACGAGCAGTACTTC.

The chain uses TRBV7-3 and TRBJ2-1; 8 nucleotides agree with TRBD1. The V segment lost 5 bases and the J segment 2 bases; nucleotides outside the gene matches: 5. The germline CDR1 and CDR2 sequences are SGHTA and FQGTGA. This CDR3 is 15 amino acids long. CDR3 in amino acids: CASSPDRGPYNEQFF. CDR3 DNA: TGTGCCAGCAGCCCCGACAGGGGACCCTACAATGAGCAGTTCTTC. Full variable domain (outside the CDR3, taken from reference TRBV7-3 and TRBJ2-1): GAGVSQTPSNKVTEKGKYVELRCDPISGHTALYWYRQSLGQGPEFLIYFQGTGAADDSGLPNDRFFAVRPEGSVSTLKIQRTERGDSAVYLCASSPDRGPYNEQFFGPGTRLTVL.

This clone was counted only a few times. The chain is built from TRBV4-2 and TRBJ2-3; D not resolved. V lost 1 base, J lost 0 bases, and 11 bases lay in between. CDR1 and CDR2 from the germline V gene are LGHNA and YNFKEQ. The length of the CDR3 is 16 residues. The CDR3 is CASSQGGVGSTDTQYF. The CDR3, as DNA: TGTGCCAGCAGCCAAGGAGGCGTAGGGAGCACAGATACGCAGTATTTT.

Here the CDR3 reads CASSLGPAGNTEAFF. The CDR3 nucleotides are TGTGCCAGCAGCTTAGGCCCCGCCGGGAACACTGAAGCTTTCTTT. V and J are TRBV7-8 and TRBJ1-1; D ambiguous. Germline CDR1 and CDR2: SGHVS and FQNEAQ. This CDR3 spans 15 amino acids. V lost 1 base and J lost 1, with 10 bases in between.

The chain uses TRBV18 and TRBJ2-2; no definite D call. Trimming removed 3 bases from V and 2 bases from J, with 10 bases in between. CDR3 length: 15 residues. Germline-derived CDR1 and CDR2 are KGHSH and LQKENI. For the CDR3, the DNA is TGTGCCAGCTCACCGGGCAGGCCTAACACCGGGGAGCTGTTTTTT. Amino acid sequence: CASSPGRPNTGELFF.

CDR3 sequence reads: CASSMTGGAPDEKLFF. The CDR3 DNA is TGTGCCAGTAGTATGACCGGAGGGGCTCCGGATGAAAAACTGTTTTTT. The V and J genes are TRBV19 and TRBJ1-4; D is possibly TRBD1 (5 bases). Trimming took off 3 bases at V and 6 bases at J, with 17 bases between the two ends. The CDR3 runs to 16 residues. Germline V gene lookup returns CDR1 LNHDA and CDR2 SQIVND (reference sequence).

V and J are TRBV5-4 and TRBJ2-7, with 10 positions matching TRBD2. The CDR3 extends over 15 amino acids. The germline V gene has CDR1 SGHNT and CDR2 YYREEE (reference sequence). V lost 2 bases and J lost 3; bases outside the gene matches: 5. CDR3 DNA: TGTGCCAGCAGCTTTTCTACTAGCGGGGTCTACGAGCAGTACTTC. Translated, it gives CASSFSTSGVYEQYF. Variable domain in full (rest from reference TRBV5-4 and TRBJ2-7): ETGVTQSPTHLIKTRGQQVTLRCSSQSGHNTVSWYQQALGQGPQFIFQYYREEENGRGNFPPRFSGLQFPNYSSELNVNALELDDSALYLCASSFSTSGVYEQYFGPGTRLTVT.

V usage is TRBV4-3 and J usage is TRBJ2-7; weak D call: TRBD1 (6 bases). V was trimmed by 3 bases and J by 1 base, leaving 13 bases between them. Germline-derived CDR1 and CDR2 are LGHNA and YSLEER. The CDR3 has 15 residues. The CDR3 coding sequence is TGCGCCAGCAGCCAGGATACCAGGGGATCCTACGAGCAGTACTTC. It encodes CASSQDTRGSYEQYF.

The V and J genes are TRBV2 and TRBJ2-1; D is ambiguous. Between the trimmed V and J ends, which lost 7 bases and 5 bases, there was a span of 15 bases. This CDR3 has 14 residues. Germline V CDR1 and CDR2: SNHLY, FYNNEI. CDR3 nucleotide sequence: TGTGCCAGCATATCCCTTGGGTCCCACAATGAGCAGTTCTTC. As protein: CASISLGSHNEQFF.

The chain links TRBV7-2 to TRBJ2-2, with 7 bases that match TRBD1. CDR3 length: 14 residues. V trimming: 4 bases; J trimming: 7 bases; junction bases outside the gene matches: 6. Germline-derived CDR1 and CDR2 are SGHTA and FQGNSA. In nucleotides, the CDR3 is TGTGCCAGCAGCTCCGGGACAGCGCGCGGGGAGCTGTTTTTT. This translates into CASSSGTARGELFF.

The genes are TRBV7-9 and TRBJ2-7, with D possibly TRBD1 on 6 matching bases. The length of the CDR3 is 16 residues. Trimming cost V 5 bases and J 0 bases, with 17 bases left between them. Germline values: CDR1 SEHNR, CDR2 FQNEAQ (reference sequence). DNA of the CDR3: TGTGCCAGCAGCAACTGGGGCACAGGGTTCTCCTACGAGCAGTACTTC. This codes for CASSNWGTGFSYEQYF.

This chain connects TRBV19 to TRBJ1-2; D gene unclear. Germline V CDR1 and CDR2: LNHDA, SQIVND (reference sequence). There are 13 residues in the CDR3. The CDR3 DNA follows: TGTGCGAACAGTCAGGCTGTTAGCTATGGCTACACCTTC. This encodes CANSQAVSYGYTF.

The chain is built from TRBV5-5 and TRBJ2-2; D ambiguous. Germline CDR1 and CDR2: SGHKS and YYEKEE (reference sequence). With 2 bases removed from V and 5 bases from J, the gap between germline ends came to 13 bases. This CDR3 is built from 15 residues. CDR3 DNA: TGTGCCAGCAGCTTTATGGGTGAGAAGACCGGGGAGCTGTTTTTT. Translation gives CASSFMGEKTGELFF.

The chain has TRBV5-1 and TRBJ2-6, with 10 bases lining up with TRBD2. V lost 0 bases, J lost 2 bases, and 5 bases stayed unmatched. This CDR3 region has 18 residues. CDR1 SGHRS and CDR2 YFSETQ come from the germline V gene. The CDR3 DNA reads TGCGCCAGCAGCTTGGGCAGGCTAGCGGGGGCTGGGGCCAACGTCCTGACTTTC. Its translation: CASSLGRLAGAGANVLTF.

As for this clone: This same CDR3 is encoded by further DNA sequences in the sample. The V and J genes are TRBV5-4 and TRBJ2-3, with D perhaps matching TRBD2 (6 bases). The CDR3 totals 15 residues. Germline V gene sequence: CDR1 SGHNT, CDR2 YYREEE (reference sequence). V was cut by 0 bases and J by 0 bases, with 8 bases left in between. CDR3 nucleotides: TGTGCCAGCAGCTTGGGTGGGACTAGCACAGATACGCAGTATTTT. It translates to CASSLGGTSTDTQYF.

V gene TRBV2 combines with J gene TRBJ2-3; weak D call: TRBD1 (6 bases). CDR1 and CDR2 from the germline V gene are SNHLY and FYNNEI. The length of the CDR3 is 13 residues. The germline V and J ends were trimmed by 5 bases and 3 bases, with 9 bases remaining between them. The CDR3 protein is CASSLDRTDTQYF. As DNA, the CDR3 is TGTGCCAGCAGTCTAGACAGGACAGATACGCAGTATTTT.

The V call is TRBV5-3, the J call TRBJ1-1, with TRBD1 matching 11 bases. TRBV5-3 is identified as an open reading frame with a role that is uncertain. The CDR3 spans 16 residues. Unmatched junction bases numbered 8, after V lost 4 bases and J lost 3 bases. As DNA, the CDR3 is TGTGCCAGAAGCCCCATGGGACAGGGGGTTTACACTGAAGCTTTCTTT. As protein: CARSPMGQGVYTEAFF.

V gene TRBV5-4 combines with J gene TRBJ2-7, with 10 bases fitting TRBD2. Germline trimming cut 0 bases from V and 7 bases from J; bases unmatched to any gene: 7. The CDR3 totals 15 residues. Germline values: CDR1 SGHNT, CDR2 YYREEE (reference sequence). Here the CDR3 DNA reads TGTGCCAGCAGCTTGGGACTAGCGGGTACGTTAGAGCAGTACTTC. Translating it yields CASSLGLAGTLEQYF.

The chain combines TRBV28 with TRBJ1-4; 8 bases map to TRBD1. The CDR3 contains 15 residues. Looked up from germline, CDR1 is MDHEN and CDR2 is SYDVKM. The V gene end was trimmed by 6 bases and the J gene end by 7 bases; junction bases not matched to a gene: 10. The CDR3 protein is CASSLGATGGEKLFF. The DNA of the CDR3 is TGTGCCAGCAGCCTCGGAGCAACAGGGGGTGAAAAACTGTTTTTT.

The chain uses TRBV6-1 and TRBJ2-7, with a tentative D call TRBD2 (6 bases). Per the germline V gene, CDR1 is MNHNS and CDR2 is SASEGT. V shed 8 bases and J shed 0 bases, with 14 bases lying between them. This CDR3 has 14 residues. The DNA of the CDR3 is TGTGCCAGCCAGACTAGTCAAATCTCCTACGAGCAGTACTTC. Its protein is CASQTSQISYEQYF.

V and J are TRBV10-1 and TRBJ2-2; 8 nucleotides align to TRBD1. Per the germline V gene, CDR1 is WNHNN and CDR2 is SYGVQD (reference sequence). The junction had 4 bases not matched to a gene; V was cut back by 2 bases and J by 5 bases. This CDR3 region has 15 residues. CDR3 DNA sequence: TGCGCCAGCAGTGAGGGCGGGACAGGTACCGGGGAGCTGTTTTTT. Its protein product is CASSEGGTGTGELFF.

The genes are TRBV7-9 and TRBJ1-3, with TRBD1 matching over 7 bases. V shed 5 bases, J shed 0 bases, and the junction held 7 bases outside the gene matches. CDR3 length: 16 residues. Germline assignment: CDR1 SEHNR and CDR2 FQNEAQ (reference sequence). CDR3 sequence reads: CASSVRTGSSGNTIYF. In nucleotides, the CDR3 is TGTGCCAGCAGCGTTCGGACAGGATCCTCTGGAAACACCATATATTTT.